These T cell receptor beta chains were read from a single sample in a study of patients and donors after allogeneic stem cell transplantation. MiXCR was run by TCRdb on the RT-PCR reads, yielding one entry per CDR3 protein. The sample consists of tens of thousands of distinct CDR3 sequences, 48% of them appearing once. The sequenced sample was blood, either unsorted or a sorted T cell fraction (not recorded which). Every receptor here comes from a human donor who was either an allogeneic HSCT recipient or a stem cell or donor lymphocyte infusion donor (not recorded which). It is not recorded whose cells these are; they may come from a transplant donor. The CDR3 runs from the conserved cysteine through the conserved F or W. The order of the fields is J gene, D gene, clone size, V gene, CDR3 DNA, CDR3 protein. A D gene is named only where the DNA matches it firmly. Clone sizes are given selectively: once, few, many, or a class where the clone is expanded.

J: TRBJ1-1; D: .; size: few; V: TRBV4-2; DNA: TGTGCCAGCAGCCAAACCGGACCTCGGCACGCGAACACTGAAGCTTTCTTT; CDR3: CASSQTGPRHANTEAFF
J: TRBJ1-5; D: .; size: .; V: TRBV3-1; DNA: TGTGCCAGCAGCCAAGGGGGGGCCCCAATGCCCCAGCATTTT; CDR3: CASSQGGAPMPQHF
J: TRBJ2-7; D: TRBD1; size: .; V: TRBV12-3/TRBV12-4; DNA: TGTGCCAGCAGTTTTTGGGACAGGGGGCAAATAGAGCAGTACTTC; CDR3: CASSFWDRGQIEQYF
J: TRBJ1-2; D: TRBD1; size: .; V: TRBV20-1; DNA: TGCAGTGTTACCGACAGGGACCCGTACTATGGCTACACCTTC; CDR3: CSVTDRDPYYGYTF
J: TRBJ1-1; D: .; size: once; V: TRBV12-3/TRBV12-4; DNA: TGTGCCAGCAGTTTACGGGACCGTGGAGTAAACACTGAAGCTTTCTTT; CDR3: CASSLRDRGVNTEAFF
J: TRBJ1-1; D: .; size: few; V: TRBV4-1; DNA: TGCGCCAGCAGCCAGGGCCTCCGTGGAGCTTTCTTT; CDR3: CASSQGLRGAFF
J: TRBJ1-2; D: .; size: .; V: TRBV28; DNA: TGTGCCAGCAGGTCAGGGGCCGGCTATGGCTACACCTTC; CDR3: CASRSGAGYGYTF
J: TRBJ1-4; D: TRBD1; size: few; V: TRBV10-3; DNA: TGTGCCATCAGTGAAACAGGGGCCAATGAAAAACTGTTTTTT; CDR3: CAISETGANEKLFF
J: TRBJ1-2; D: TRBD1; size: .; V: TRBV29-1; DNA: TGCAGCTTTCAGTCCAGGGGGCCTTGGTATGGCTACACCTTC; CDR3: CSFQSRGPWYGYTF
J: TRBJ1-2; D: TRBD1; size: once; V: TRBV29-1; DNA: TGCAGCGTACAACAGGGGACCTATGGCTACACCTTC; CDR3: CSVQQGTYGYTF
J: TRBJ1-5; D: .; size: few; V: TRBV28; DNA: TGTGCCACCACCCGGCGACAGTACAATCAGCCCCAGCATTTT; CDR3: CATTRRQYNQPQHF
J: TRBJ1-3; D: .; size: .; V: TRBV7-8; DNA: TGTGCCAGCAGCTTAGACGCCAGGGGATTGGGAAACACCATATATTTT; CDR3: CASSLDARGLGNTIYF
J: TRBJ1-1; D: .; size: .; V: TRBV14; DNA: TGTGCCAGCAGCCAAGGCCCCACGGCTCCGAACACTGAAGCTTTCTTT; CDR3: CASSQGPTAPNTEAFF
J: TRBJ1-2; D: .; size: once; V: TRBV27; DNA: TGTGCCAGCAGTTGGGCAGGGAATAACTATGGCTACACCTTC; CDR3: CASSWAGNNYGYTF
J: TRBJ1-5; D: .; size: .; V: TRBV20-1; DNA: TGCAGTGCTAGTGTCGGACTTAGCAATCAGCCCCAGCATTTT; CDR3: CSASVGLSNQPQHF
J: TRBJ1-4; D: .; size: .; V: TRBV12-3/TRBV12-4; DNA: TGTGCCAGCAGTTCGGGACTCACATCAACTAATGAAAAACTGTTTTTT; CDR3: CASSSGLTSTNEKLFF
J: TRBJ1-1; D: .; size: .; V: TRBV3-1; DNA: TGTGCCAGCAGCCCATACCTCGAAGCGAACACTGAAGCTTTCTTT; CDR3: CASSPYLEANTEAFF
J: TRBJ1-2; D: .; size: once; V: TRBV6-2/TRBV6-3; DNA: TGTGCCAGCAGTTACTCTTACGCCGGGACCACAAACTATGGCTACACCTTC; CDR3: CASSYSYAGTTNYGYTF
J: TRBJ2-5; D: .; size: .; V: TRBV29-1; DNA: TGCAGCGCCCGACCGGACTTAATAACTACGTACCAAGAGACCCAGTACTTC; CDR3: CSARPDLITTYQETQYF
J: TRBJ2-7; D: TRBD2; size: once; V: TRBV12-3/TRBV12-4; DNA: TGTGCCAGCAGGGGGACTAGCGGCTACGAGCAGTACTTC; CDR3: CASRGTSGYEQYF
J: TRBJ1-5; D: .; size: .; V: TRBV27; DNA: TGTGCCAGCAGTTTTTATCACCTTAGCAATCAGCCCCAGCATTTT; CDR3: CASSFYHLSNQPQHF
J: TRBJ1-4; D: TRBD1; size: few; V: TRBV12-3/TRBV12-4; DNA: TGTGCCAGCAGTTTACCCTTCGGACAGGGTCATGAAAAACTGTTTTTT; CDR3: CASSLPFGQGHEKLFF
J: TRBJ1-5; D: TRBD1; size: .; V: TRBV5-1; DNA: TGCGCCAGCAGCTTCGGGACAGCTAATCAGCCCCAGCATTTT; CDR3: CASSFGTANQPQHF
J: TRBJ1-6; D: TRBD1; size: .; V: TRBV28; DNA: TGTGCCAGCAGGAACACAGGGGGCCTTATTTCACCCCTCCACTTT; CDR3: CASRNTGGLISPLHF
J: TRBJ1-3; D: .; size: once; V: TRBV15; DNA: TGTGCCACCAGCAGAGACTACCTCCTTCTGCAAATCTCTGGAAACACCATATATTTT; CDR3: CATSRDYLLLQISGNTIYF
J: TRBJ2-2; D: TRBD1; size: .; V: TRBV5-1; DNA: TGCGCCAGCAGTCCCCCGGGACAGGGTTCCACCGGGGAGCTGTTTTTT; CDR3: CASSPPGQGSTGELFF
J: TRBJ1-2; D: .; size: few; V: TRBV7-2; DNA: TGTGCCAGCAGTTCGGCTATAGGCAGGACCAACTATGGCTACACCTTC; CDR3: CASSSAIGRTNYGYTF
J: TRBJ2-1; D: .; size: .; V: TRBV11-1; DNA: TGTGCCAGCATGACTAGCTACAATGAGCAGTTCTTC; CDR3: CASMTSYNEQFF
J: TRBJ1-2; D: TRBD1; size: .; V: TRBV5-1; DNA: TGCGCCAGCAGCCGTCCCGGGACAGACTATGGCTACACCTTC; CDR3: CASSRPGTDYGYTF
J: TRBJ1-3; D: .; size: .; V: TRBV28; DNA: TGTGCCCACCAGGAAAACGGAAACACCATATATTTT; CDR3: CAHQENGNTIYF
J: TRBJ1-1; D: .; size: few; V: TRBV7-3; DNA: TGTGCCAGCAGCTTAACGGCAGGGGAAGGAGCTTTCTTT; CDR3: CASSLTAGEGAFF
J: TRBJ1-2; D: .; size: .; V: TRBV28; DNA: TGTGCCAGCAGTTTGGGTGGCCGGGGACGGACAAACTATGGCTACACCTTC; CDR3: CASSLGGRGRTNYGYTF